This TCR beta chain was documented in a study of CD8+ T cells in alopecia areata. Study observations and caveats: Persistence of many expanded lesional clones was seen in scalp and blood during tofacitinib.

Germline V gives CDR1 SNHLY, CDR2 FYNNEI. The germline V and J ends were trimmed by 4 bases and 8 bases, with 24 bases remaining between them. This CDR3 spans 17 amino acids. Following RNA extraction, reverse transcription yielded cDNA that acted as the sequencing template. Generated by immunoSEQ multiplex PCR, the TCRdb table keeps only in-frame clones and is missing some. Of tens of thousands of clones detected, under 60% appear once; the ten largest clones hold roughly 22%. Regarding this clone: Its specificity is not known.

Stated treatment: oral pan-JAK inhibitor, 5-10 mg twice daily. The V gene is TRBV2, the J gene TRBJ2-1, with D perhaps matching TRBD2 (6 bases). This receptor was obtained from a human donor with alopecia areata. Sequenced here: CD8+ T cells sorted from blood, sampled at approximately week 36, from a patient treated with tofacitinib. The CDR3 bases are TGTGCCAGCAGTGGATGGCAAATCGGATCGGGAGTGTATGAGCAGTTCTTC. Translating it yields CASSGWQIGSGVYEQFF.